This TCR beta chain came from a study of T cell repertoires in aging, cancer and after chemotherapy. The overall study: Donors were grouped into six age bands spanning 30 or younger through 70 or older. The full dataset contained roughly 9 million TCR reads. Whole-study results and caveats: Immunological memory after chemotherapy cannot be judged from the repertoire data.

The CDR3 sequence is 13 residues long. V was clipped by 3 bases and J by 3 bases, with 8 bases between them. Germline CDR1 and CDR2: KGHSH and LQKENI. In the case of this clonotype: Its antigen is undetermined.

Peripheral blood genomic DNA, not sorted cells or RNA, was the template. TRB rearrangements spanning V, D and J were amplified using mixed TRB-A/B primers. TCRdb reanalysed the multiplex PCR reads using MiXCR and keeps one entry per CDR3 protein. This table holds 7,000 to 10,000 distinct CDR3 sequences, about 53% found once. The chain uses TRBV18 and TRBJ1-2; D is undetermined. This clonotype originated in a human donor with a solid tumor. The specimen was blood. In nucleotides, the CDR3 is TGTGCCAGCTCACCTCCGGGATACTATGGCTACACCTTC. Translated: CASSPPGYYGYTF.